This TCR beta chain derives from a study of blood T cell repertoires in COVID-19. Whole-study context: Samples representing acute and convalescent COVID-19 were sourced from the United States, Italy and Spain. The cDNA or gDNA used as material had been derived from T cells, B-cell-depleted T cells, or PBMCs.

The CDR3 has 13 residues. The V and J ends lost 6 bases and 2 bases respectively, with 10 bases between them. This clone was seen once. Methods used by the authors: Using reference gene primer amplification, nucleated cell counts were estimated. TCRdb's table, derived via immunoSEQ multiplex PCR, lists solely in-frame clones and lacks some. V, J and clone size are those of that table, while D and trimming were read from the DNA. Of over 95,000 clones in the sample, approximately 81% were seen once. The chain employs TRBV12-3 or TRBV12-4 and TRBJ2-5; D might be TRBD2 (6 bases). The receptor was isolated from a human donor in a cohort sampled during active COVID-19. The source material was peripheral blood. CDR3 in amino acids: CASRRLVQETQYF. CDR3 in DNA: TGTGCCAGCAGAAGACTAGTTCAAGAGACCCAGTACTTC.